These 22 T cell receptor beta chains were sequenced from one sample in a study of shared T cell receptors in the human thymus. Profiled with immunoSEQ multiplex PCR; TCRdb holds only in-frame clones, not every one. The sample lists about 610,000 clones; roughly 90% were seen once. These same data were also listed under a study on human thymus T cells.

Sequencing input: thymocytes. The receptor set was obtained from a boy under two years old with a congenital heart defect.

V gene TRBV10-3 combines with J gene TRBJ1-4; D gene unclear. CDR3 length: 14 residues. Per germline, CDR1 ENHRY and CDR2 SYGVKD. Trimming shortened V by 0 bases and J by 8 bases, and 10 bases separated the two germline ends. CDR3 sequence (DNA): TGTGCCATCAGTGAGTCGTTTGATGAGGAAAAACTGTTTTTT. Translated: CAISESFDEEKLFF.

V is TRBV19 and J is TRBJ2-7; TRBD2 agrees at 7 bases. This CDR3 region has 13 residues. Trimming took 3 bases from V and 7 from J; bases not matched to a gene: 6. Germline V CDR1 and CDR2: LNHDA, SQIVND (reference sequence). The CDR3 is CASSIDWGGEQYF. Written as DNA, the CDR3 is TGTGCCAGTAGTATTGATTGGGGAGGGGAGCAGTACTTC.

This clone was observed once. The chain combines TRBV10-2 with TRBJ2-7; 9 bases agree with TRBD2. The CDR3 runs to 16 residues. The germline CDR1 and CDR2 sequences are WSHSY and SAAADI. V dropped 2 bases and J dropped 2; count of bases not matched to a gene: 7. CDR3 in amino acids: CASSEGREGLTYEQYF. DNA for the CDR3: TGCGCCAGCAGTGAGGGGCGGGAGGGCCTGACCTACGAGCAGTACTTC.

The CDR3, as DNA: TGCGCCAGCAGCCACGCAGTGGGACTACAGGAGACCCAGTACTTC. Encoded protein: CASSHAVGLQETQYF. The genes are TRBV4-3 and TRBJ2-5; TRBD2 matches 7 bases. Germline V CDR1 and CDR2: LGHNA, YSLEER. V shed 3 bases, J shed 5 bases, and the junction held 9 bases outside the gene matches. CDR3 size: 15 residues.

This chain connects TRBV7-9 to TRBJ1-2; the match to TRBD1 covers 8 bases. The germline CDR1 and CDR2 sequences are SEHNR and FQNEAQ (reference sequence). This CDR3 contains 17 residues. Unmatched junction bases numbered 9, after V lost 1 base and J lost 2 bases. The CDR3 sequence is CASSLGGQGSFNYGYTF. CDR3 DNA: TGTGCCAGCAGCTTAGGAGGACAGGGAAGCTTCAACTATGGCTACACCTTC.

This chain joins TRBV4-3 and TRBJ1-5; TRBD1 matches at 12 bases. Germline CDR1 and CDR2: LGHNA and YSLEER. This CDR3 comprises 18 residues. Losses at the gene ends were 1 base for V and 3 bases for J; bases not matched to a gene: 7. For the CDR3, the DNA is TGCGCCAGCAGCCAAGCCCGGGACAGGGGGCACGACAATCAGCCCCAGCATTTT. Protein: CASSQARDRGHDNQPQHF.

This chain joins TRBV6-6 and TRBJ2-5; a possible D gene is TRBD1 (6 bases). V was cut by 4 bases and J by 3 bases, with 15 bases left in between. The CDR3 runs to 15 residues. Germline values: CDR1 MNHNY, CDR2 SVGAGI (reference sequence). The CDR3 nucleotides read TGTGCCAGCAGTTTCGACAGGATCCTAGAAGAGACCCAGTACTTC. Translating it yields CASSFDRILEETQYF.

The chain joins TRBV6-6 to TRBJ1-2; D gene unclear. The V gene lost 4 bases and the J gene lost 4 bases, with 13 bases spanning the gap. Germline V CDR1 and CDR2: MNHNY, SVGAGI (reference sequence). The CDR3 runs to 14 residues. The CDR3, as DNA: TGTGCCAGCAGTTCGTCACAGTTCGGCTATGGCTACACCTTC. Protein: CASSSSQFGYGYTF.

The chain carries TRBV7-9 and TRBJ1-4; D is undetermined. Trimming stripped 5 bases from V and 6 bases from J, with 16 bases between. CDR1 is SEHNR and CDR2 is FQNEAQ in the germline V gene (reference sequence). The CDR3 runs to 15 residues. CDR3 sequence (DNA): TGTGCCAGCAGCCCCCCGGGCCGGCGGGATGAAAAACTGTTTTTT. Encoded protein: CASSPPGRRDEKLFF.

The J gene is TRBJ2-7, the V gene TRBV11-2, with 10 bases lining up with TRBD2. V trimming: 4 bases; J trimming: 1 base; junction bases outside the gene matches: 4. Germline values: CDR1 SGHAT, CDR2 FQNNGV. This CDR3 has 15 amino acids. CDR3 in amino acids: CASSSRAGGSYEQYF. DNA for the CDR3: TGTGCCAGCAGCTCTAGAGCGGGAGGGTCCTACGAGCAGTACTTC.

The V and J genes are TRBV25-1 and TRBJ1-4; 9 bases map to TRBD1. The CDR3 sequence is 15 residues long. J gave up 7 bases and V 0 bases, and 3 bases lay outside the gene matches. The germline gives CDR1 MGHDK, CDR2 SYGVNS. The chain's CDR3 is CASSEYGTGFEKLFF. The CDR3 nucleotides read TGTGCCAGCAGTGAATACGGGACAGGGTTTGAAAAACTGTTTTTT.

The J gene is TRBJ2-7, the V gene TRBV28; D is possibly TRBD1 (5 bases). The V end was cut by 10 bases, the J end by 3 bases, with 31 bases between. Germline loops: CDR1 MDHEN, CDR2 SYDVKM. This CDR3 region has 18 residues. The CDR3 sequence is CATNFLLGQTVPYYEQYF. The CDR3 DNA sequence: TGTGCCACCAATTTTCTCCTAGGACAAACGGTGCCGTACTACGAGCAGTACTTC.

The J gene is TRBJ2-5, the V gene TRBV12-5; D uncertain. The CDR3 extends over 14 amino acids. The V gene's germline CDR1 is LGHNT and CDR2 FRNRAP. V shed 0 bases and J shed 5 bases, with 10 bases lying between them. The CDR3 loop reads CASGLVPRRETQYF. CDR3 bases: TGTGCTAGTGGTTTGGTACCCCGGCGGGAGACCCAGTACTTC.

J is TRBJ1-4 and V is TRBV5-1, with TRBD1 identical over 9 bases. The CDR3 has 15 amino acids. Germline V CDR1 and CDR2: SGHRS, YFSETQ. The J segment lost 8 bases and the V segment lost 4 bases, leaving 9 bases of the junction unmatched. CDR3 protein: CASSHTGTGREKLFF. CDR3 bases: TGCGCCAGCAGCCACACCGGGACAGGGAGGGAAAAACTGTTTTTT.

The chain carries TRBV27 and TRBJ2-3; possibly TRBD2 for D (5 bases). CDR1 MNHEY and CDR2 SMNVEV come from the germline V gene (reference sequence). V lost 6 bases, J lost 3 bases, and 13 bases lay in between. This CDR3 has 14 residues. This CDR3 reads CASRRRLGTDTQYF. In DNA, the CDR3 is TGTGCCAGCAGGAGGAGGCTTGGGACAGATACGCAGTATTTT.

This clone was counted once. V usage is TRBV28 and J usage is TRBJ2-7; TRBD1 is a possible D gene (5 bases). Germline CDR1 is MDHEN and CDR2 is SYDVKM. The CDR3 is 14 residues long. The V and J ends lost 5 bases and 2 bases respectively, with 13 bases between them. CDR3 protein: CASSLRLGPYEQYF. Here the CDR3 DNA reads TGTGCCAGCAGTCTGAGACTGGGGCCCTACGAGCAGTACTTC.

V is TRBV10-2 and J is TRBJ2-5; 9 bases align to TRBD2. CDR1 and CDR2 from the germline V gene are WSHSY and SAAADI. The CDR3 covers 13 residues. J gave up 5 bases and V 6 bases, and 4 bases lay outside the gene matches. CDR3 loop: CASRTSGRETQYF. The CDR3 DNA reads TGCGCCAGCAGGACGAGCGGGAGGGAGACCCAGTACTTC.

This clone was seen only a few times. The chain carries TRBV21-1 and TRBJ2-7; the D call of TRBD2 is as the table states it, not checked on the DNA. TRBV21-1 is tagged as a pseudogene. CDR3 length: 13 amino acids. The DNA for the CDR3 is TGTGCCAGCAGAGAAGTAGCGGGAGAGGAGCAGTACTTC. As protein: CASREVAGEEQYF.

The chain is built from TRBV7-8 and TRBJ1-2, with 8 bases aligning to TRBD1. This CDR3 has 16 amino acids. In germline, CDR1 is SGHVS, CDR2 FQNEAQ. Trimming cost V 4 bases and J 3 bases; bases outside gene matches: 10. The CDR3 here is CASSSPDRALYYGYTF. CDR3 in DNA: TGTGCCAGCAGCTCCCCGGACAGGGCCCTATACTATGGCTACACCTTC.

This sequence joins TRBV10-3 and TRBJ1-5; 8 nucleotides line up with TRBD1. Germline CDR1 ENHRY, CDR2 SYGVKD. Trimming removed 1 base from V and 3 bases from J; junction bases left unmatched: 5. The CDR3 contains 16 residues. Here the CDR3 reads CAISEWQGALNQPQHF. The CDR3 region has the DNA TGTGCCATCAGTGAGTGGCAGGGGGCCCTCAATCAGCCCCAGCATTTT.

In DNA form, the CDR3 reads TGTGCCAGTAGTATTCGGGGTCCGGGACAGATTACTAGCAATCAGCCCCAGCATTTT. Protein product: CASSIRGPGQITSNQPQHF. The genes are TRBV19 and TRBJ1-5; 7 nucleotides agree with TRBD1. The V segment lost 3 bases and the J segment 0 bases; nucleotides outside the gene matches: 14. Germline CDR1 is LNHDA and CDR2 is SQIVND (reference sequence). The CDR3 runs to 19 residues.

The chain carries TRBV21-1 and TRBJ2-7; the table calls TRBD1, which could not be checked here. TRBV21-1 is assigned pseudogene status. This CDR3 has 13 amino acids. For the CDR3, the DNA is TGTGCCAGCAGCCGGGACAGGAGCTACGAGCAGTACTTC. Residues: CASSRDRSYEQYF.